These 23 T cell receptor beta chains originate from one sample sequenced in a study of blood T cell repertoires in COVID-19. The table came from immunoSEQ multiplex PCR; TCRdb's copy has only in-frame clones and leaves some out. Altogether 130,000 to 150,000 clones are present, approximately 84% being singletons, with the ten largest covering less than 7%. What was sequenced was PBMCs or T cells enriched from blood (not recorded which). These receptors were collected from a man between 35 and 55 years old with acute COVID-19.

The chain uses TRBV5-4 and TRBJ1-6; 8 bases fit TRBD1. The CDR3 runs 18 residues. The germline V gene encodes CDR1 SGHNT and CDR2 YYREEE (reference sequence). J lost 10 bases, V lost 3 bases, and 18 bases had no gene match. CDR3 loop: CASSSSRGPDLAYSPLHF. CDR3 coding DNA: TGTGCCAGCAGCTCCTCCAGGGGGCCAGATTTAGCCTACTCACCCCTCCACTTT.

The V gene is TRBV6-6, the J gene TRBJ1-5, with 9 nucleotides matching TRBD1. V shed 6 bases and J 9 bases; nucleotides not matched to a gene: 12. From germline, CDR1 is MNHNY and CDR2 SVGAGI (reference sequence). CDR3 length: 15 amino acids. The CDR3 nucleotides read TGTGCCAGCAGGTACGGCGGGACAGGGCAATCGCCCCAGCATTTT. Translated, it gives CASRYGGTGQSPQHF.

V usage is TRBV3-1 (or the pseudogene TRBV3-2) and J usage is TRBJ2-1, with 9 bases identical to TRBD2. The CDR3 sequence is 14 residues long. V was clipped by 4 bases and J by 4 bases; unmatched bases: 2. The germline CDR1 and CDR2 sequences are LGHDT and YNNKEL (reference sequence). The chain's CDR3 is CASSPSGGYNEQFF. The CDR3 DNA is TGTGCCAGCAGCCCCAGCGGGGGGTACAATGAGCAGTTCTTC.

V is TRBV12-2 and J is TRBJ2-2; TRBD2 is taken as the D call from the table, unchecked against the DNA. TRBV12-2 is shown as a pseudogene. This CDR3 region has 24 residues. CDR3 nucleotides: TGTGCAAGTCGCTTTCTTTCCGGGACTAGCAGGGGGCTAGGACTCCTTACGAACACCGGGGAGCTGTTTTTT. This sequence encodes CASRFLSGTSRGLGLLTNTGELFF.

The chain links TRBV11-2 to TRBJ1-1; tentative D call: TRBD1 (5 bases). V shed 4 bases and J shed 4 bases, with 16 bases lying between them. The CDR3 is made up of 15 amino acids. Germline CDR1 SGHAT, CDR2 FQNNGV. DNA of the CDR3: TGTGCCAGCAGCTCATACGACAGCCCCTTCACTGAAGCTTTCTTT. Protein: CASSSYDSPFTEAFF.

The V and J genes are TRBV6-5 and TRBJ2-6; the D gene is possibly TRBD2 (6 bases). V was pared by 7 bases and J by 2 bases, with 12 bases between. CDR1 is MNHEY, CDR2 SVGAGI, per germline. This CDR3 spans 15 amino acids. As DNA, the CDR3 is TGTGCCAGCAATTCAGCGGGTCCTGGGGCCAACGTCCTGACTTTC. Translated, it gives CASNSAGPGANVLTF.

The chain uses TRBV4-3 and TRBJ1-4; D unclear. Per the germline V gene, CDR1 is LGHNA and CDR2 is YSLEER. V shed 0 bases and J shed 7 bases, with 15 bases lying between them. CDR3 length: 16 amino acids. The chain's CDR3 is CASSQDIGPGGEKLFF. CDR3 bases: TGCGCCAGCAGCCAAGATATAGGTCCGGGTGGTGAAAAACTGTTTTTT.

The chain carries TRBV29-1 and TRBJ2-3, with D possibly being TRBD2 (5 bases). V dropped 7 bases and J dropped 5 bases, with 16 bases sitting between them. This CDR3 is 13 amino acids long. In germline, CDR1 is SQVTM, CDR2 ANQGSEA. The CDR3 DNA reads TGCAGCGCCTACGCCCGAGGAGGAGATACGCAGTATTTT. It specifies CSAYARGGDTQYF.

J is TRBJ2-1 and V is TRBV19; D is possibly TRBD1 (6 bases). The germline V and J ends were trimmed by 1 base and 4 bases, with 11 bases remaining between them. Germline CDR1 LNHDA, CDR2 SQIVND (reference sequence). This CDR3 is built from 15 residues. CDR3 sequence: CASSIARGDYNEQFF. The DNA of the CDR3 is TGTGCCAGTAGTATAGCCAGGGGAGATTACAATGAGCAGTTCTTC.

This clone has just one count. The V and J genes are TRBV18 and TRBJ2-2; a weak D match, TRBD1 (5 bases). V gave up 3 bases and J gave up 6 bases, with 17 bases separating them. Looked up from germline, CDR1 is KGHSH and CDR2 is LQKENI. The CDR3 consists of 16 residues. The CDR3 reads CASSPPSTGGAGELFF. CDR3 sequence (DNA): TGTGCCAGCTCACCTCCCTCAACAGGCGGCGCCGGGGAGCTGTTTTTT.

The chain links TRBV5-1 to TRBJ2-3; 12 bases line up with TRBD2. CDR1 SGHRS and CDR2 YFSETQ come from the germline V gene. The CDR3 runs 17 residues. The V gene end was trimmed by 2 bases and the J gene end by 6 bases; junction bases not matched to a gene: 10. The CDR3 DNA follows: TGCGCCAGCAGCTTCGAACCTAGCGGGAGGGCAGGGGATACGCAGTATTTT. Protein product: CASSFEPSGRAGDTQYF.

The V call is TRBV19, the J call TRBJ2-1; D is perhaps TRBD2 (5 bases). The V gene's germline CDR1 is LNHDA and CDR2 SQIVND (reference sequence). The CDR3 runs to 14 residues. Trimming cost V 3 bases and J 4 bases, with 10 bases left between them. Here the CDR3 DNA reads TGTGCCAGTAGTATTGGGAGCGGTTACAATGAGCAGTTCTTC. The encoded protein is CASSIGSGYNEQFF.

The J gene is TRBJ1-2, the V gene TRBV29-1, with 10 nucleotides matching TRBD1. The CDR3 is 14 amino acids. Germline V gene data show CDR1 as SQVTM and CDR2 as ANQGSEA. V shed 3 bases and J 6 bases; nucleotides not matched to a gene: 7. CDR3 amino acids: CSVDKGQGIDGYTF. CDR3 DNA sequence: TGCAGCGTTGACAAGGGACAGGGGATCGATGGCTACACCTTC.

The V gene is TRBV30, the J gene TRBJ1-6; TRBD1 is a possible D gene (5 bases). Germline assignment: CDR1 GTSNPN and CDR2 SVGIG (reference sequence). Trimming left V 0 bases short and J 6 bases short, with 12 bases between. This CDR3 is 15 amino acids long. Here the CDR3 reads CAWSVLQGSNSPLHF. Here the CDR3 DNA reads TGTGCCTGGAGTGTACTCCAGGGATCTAATTCACCCCTCCACTTT. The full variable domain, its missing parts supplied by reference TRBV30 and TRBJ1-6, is SQTIHQWPATLVQPVGSPLSLECTVEGTSNPNLYWYRQAAGRGLQLLFYSVGIGQISSEVPQNLSASRPQDRQFILSSKKLLLSDSGFYLCAWSVLQGSNSPLHFGNGTRLTVT.

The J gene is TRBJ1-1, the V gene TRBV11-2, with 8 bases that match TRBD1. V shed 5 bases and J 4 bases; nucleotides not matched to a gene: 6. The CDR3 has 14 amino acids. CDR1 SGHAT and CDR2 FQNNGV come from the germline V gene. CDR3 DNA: TGTGCCAGCAGCACTCGACAGGGGCGCACTGAAGCTTTCTTT. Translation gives CASSTRQGRTEAFF.

The CDR3, as DNA: TGTGCCAGCAGCTTAAATCGGGAGAATGAGCAGTTCTTC. Amino acids: CASSLNRENEQFF. The V gene is TRBV11-3, the J gene TRBJ2-1; perhaps TRBD2 as D (6 bases). Germline V gene data show CDR1 as SGHNT and CDR2 as YENEEA. The CDR3 is 13 amino acids. V was pared by 2 bases and J by 7 bases, with 9 bases between.

The CDR3 protein is CASSLRTGWRSPLHF. The CDR3, as DNA: TGTGCCAGCAGTCTAAGGACAGGGTGGCGTTCACCCCTCCACTTT. V and J are TRBV28 and TRBJ1-6; 8 bases map to TRBD1. This CDR3 region has 15 residues. V trimming: 5 bases; J trimming: 9 bases; junction bases outside the gene matches: 9. Germline values: CDR1 MDHEN, CDR2 SYDVKM. Complete variable domain (other parts from reference TRBV28 and TRBJ1-6): DVKVTQSSRYLVKRTGEKVFLECVQDMDHENMFWYRQDPGLGLRLIYFSYDVKMKEKGDIPEGYSVSREKKERFSLILESASTNQTSMYLCASSLRTGWRSPLHFGNGTRLTVT.

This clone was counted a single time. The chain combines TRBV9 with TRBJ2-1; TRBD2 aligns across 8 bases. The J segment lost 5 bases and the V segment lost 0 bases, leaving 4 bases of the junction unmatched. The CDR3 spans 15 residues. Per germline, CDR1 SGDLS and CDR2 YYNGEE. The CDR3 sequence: CASSVDGGAHNEQFF. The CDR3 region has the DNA TGTGCCAGCAGCGTAGACGGGGGGGCGCACAATGAGCAGTTCTTC. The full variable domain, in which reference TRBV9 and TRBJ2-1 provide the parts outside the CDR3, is DSGVTQTPKHLITATGQRVTLRCSPRSGDLSVYWYQQSLDQGLQFLIQYYNGEERAKGNILERFSAQQFPDLHSELNLSSLELGDSALYFCASSVDGGAHNEQFFGPGTRLTVL.

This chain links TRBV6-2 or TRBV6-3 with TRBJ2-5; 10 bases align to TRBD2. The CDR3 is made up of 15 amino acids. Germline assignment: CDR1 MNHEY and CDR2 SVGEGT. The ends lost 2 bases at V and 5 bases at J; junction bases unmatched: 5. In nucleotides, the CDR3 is TGTGCCAGCAGTTACGGGCTAGCGGGAGACGAGACCCAGTACTTC. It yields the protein CASSYGLAGDETQYF.

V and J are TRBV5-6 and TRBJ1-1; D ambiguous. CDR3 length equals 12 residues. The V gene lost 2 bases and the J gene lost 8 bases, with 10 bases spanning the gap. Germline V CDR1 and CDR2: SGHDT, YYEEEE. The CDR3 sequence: CASSFGRVEAFF. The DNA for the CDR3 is TGTGCCAGCAGCTTCGGCCGGGTCGAAGCTTTCTTT. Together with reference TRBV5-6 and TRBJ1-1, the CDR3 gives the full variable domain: DAGVTQSPTHLIKTRGQQVTLRCSPKSGHDTVSWYQQALGQGPQFIFQYYEEEERQRGNFPDRFSGHQFPNYSSELNVNALLLGDSALYLCASSFGRVEAFFGQGTRLTVV.

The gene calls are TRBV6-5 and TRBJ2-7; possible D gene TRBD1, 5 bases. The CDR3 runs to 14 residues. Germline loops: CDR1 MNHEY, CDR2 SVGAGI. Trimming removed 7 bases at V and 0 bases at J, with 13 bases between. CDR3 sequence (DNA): TGTGCCAGCAAAACGGACCAGGGCTCCTACGAGCAGTACTTC. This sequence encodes CASKTDQGSYEQYF.

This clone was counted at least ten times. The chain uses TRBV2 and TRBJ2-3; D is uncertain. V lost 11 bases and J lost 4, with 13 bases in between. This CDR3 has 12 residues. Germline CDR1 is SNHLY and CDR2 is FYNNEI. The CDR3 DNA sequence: TGTGCCTCACGACGAGAGGCAGATACGCAGTATTTT. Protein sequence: CASRREADTQYF. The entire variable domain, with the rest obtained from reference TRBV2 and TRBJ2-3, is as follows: EPEVTQTPSHQVTQMGQEVILRCVPISNHLYFYWYRQILGQKVEFLVSFYNNEISEKSEIFDDQFSVERPDGSNFTLKIRSTKLEDSAMYFCASRREADTQYFGPGTRLTVL.

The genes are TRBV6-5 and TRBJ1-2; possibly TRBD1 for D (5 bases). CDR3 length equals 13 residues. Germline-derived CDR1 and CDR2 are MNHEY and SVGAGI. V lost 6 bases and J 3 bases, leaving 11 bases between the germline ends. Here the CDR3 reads CASREDIYYGYTF. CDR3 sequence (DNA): TGTGCCAGCAGAGAGGACATTTACTATGGCTACACCTTC.